This T cell receptor (beta chain) is from a study of cytotoxic CD8 clonotypes in ibrutinib-treated CLL. Concerning this clone itself: The antigen is undetermined.

Overall study findings and caveats: On treatment, the uncommon public clonotypes contracted or remained stable.

Clones were read by immunoSEQ multiplex PCR, and TCRdb kept only the in-frame ones, dropping some. This sample has 140,000 to 150,000 clones; 70% to 80% occur once, and the top ten carry 5.1%. Sequencing was performed on PBMCs, taken after 24 months of ibrutinib treatment. This TCR came from a human donor with chronic lymphocytic leukemia.

DNA for the CDR3: TGTGCCAGCCGCGAGTCGACTTTGGGCTACACCTTC. As protein: CASRESTLGYTF. The chain combines TRBV28 with TRBJ1-2, with D uncertain. V lost 8 bases and J lost 8, with 15 bases in between. CDR1 and CDR2 (germline): MDHEN, SYDVKM. The CDR3 covers 12 residues.